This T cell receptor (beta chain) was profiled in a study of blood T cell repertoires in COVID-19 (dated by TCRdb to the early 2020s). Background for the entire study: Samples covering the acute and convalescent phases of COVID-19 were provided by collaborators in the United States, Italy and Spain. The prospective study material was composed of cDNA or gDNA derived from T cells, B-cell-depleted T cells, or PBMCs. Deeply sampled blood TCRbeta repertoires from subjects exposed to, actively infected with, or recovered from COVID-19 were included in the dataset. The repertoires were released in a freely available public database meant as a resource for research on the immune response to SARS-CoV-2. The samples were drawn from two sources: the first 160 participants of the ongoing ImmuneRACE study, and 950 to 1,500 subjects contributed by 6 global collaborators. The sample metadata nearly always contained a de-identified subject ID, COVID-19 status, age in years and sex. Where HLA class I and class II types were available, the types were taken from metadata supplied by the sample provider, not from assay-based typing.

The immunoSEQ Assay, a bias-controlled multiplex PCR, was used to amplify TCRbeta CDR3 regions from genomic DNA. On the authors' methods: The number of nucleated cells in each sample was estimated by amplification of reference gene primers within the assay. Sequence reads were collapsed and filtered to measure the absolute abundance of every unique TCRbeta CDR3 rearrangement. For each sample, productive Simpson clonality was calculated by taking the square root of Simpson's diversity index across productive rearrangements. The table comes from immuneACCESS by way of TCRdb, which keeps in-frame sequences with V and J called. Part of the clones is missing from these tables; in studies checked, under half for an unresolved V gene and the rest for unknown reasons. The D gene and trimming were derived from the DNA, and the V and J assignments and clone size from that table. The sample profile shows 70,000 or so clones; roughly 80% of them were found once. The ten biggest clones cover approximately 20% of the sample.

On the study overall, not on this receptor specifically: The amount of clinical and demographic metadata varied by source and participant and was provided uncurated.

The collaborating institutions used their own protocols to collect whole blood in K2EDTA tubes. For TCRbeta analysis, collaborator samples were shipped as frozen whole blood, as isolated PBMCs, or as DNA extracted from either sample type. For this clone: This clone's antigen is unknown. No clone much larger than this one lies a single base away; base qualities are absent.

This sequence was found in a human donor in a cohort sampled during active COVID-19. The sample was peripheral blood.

DNA sequence: TGTGCCAGCAGCTTACCGGGACATAATGAAAAACTGTTTTTT. Translated, this gives CASSLPGHNEKLFF. This chain joins TRBV5-4 to TRBJ1-4; TRBD1 is a weak D gene call, 6 bases matching. The germline V gene (reference sequence) provides CDR1 SGHNT and CDR2 YYREEE. The junction carries 9 bases between V and J, which are trimmed by 2 bases and 4 bases respectively. The CDR3 spans 14 residues, from the cysteine through the phenylalanine. Just the 42-base CDR3 DNA is kept, in frame starting at base 1.